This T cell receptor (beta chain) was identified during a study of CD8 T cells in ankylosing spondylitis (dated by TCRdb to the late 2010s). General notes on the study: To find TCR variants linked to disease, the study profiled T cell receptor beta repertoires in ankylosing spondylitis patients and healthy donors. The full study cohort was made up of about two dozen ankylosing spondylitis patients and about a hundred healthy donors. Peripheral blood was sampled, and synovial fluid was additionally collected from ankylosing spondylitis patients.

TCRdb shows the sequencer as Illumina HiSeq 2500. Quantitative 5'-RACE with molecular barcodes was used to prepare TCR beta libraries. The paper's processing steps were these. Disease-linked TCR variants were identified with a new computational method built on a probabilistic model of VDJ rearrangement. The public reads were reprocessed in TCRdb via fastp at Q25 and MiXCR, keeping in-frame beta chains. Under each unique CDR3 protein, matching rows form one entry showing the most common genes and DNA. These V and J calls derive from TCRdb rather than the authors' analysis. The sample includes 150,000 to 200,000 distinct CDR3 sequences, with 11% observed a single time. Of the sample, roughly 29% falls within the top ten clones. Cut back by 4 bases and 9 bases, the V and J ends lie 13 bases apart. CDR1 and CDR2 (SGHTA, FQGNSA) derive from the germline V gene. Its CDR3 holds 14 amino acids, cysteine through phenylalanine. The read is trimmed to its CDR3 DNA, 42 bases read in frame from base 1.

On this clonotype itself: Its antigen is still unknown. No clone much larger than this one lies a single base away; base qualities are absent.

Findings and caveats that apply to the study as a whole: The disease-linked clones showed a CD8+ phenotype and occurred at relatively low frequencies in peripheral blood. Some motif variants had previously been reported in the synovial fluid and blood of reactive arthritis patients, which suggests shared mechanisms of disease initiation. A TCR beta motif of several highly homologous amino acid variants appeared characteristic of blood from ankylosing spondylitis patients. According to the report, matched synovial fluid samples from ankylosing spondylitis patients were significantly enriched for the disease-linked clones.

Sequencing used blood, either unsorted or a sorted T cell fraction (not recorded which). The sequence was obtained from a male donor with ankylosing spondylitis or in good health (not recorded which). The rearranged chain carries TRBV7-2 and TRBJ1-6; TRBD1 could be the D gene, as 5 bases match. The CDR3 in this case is CASSSDIGLSPLHF. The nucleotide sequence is TGTGCCAGCAGCTCGGACATAGGACTTTCACCCCTCCACTTT.